This T cell receptor (beta chain) comes out of a study of long-term antiretroviral therapy in people with HIV. Sequencing used immunoSEQ v3.0 at survey level. Clones were read by immunoSEQ multiplex PCR, and TCRdb kept only the in-frame ones, dropping some. The sample contains some 20,000 clones, approximately 89% of which appear only once. This CDR3 contains 17 residues. Germline values: CDR1 LNHDA, CDR2 SQIVND (reference sequence). Trimming removed 3 bases from V and 0 bases from J; junction bases left unmatched: 7. Every specimen provided roughly 1-10 million cryopreserved PBMC before DNA extraction took place. This clone came up once.

The material was unsorted PBMCs, obtained 0.5 years after starting antiretroviral therapy. The rearrangement links TRBV19 to TRBJ1-5, with 8 bases matching TRBD1. The origin of this receptor is a man aged 35-49 years with HIV. CDR3 DNA sequence: TGTGCCAGTAGTATCGAGCCAGGGGGCCATAGCAATCAGCCCCAGCATTTT. This sequence encodes CASSIEPGGHSNQPQHF.